Presented here are 21 T cell receptor beta chains from one specimen sequenced in a study of T cells in Graves' hyperthyroidism and ophthalmopathy. RNA transcripts served as the template for amplifying TCR beta CDR3 regions. An initial round of RT-PCR targeting the TCR CDR3 relied on the HTBI primer set. TCRdb re-derived calls from the multiplex PCR reads in MiXCR, one entry per CDR3 protein. The table includes some 500,000 distinct CDR3 sequences, less than 25% detected once. The specimen was blood. Receptors originate from a woman in her twenties or thirties with Graves' ophthalmopathy.

This clonotype occurred many times. The chain links TRBV20-1 to TRBJ2-7; perhaps D is TRBD1 or TRBD2 (5 bases each). This CDR3 contains 14 residues. Trimming stripped 0 bases from V and 3 bases from J, with 12 bases between. Germline-derived CDR1 and CDR2 are DFQATT and SNEGSKA (reference sequence). Here the CDR3 DNA reads TGCAGTGCTAGAGATGGGGTTGGGGGCTACGAGCAGTACTTC. Its translation: CSARDGVGGYEQYF.

This clonotype was observed many times. The chain combines TRBV12-3 or TRBV12-4 with TRBJ1-5; D is ambiguous. The germline V and J ends were trimmed by 2 bases and 6 bases, with 2 bases remaining between them. There are 11 residues in the CDR3. The chain's CDR3 is CASSLSQPQHF. The DNA of the CDR3 is TGTGCCAGCAGTTTAAGTCAGCCCCAGCATTTT.

This clonotype was detected only a few times. The chain's CDR3 is CASSGGTSGGEETQYF. CDR3 DNA: TGTGCCAGCAGCGGGGGGACTAGCGGGGGAGAAGAGACCCAGTACTTC. This rearrangement joins TRBV11-3 to TRBJ2-5, with 14 bases that match TRBD2. This CDR3 has 16 amino acids. Unmatched junction bases numbered 5, after V lost 5 bases and J lost 3 bases. Germline loops: CDR1 SGHNT, CDR2 YENEEA. Full variable domain (outside the CDR3, taken from reference TRBV11-3 and TRBJ2-5): EAGVVQSPRYKIIEKKQPVAFWCNPISGHNTLYWYLQNLGQGPELLIRYENEEAVDDSQLPKDRFSAERLKGVDSTLKIQPAELGDSAVYLCASSGGTSGGEETQYFGPGTRLLVL.

Only a few counts were recorded for this clonotype. The chain links TRBV2 to TRBJ2-7; D perhaps matches TRBD2 (5 bases). The CDR3 is 12 amino acids. With 5 bases removed from V and 6 bases from J, the gap between germline ends came to 11 bases. CDR1 and CDR2 from the germline V gene are SNHLY and FYNNEI. This CDR3 reads CASSFLAREQYF. DNA of the CDR3: TGTGCCAGCAGTTTCCTAGCACGCGAGCAGTACTTC.

This clonotype has a count of ten or more. V gene TRBV20-1 combines with J gene TRBJ2-5; a weak D match, TRBD2 (5 bases). CDR1 is DFQATT, CDR2 SNEGSKA, per germline (reference sequence). This CDR3 is built from 15 residues. Trimming pared 0 bases from V and 5 bases from J, leaving 16 bases between. This chain's CDR3 is CSARDIWQPGETQYF. Here the CDR3 DNA reads TGCAGTGCTAGAGATATTTGGCAGCCGGGGGAGACCCAGTACTTC.

The V gene is TRBV20-1, the J gene TRBJ1-1, with D tentatively TRBD1 (5 bases). The CDR3 contains 14 residues. The V and J ends lost 5 bases and 5 bases respectively, with 18 bases between them. Per the germline V gene, CDR1 is DFQATT and CDR2 is SNEGSKA (reference sequence). This chain's CDR3 is CSALLTGGKTEAFF. In DNA, the CDR3 is TGCAGTGCTCTCCTTACGGGGGGGAAGACTGAAGCTTTCTTT.

This clonotype has ten or more counts. The chain couples TRBV30 to TRBJ1-3; maybe TRBD1 (5 bases). The CDR3 loop spans 14 amino acids. The germline V and J ends were trimmed by 0 bases and 2 bases, with 8 bases remaining between them. Per the germline V gene, CDR1 is GTSNPN and CDR2 is SVGIG (reference sequence). CDR3 nucleotide sequence: TGTGCCTGGAGTGTAAAAGGGGCTGGAAACACCATATATTTT. Its protein product is CAWSVKGAGNTIYF.

This clonotype came up many times. The chain couples TRBV7-2 to TRBJ1-1, with D unclear. Trimming shortened V by 3 bases and J by 1 base, and 6 bases separated the two germline ends. The CDR3 has 13 residues. Germline loops: CDR1 SGHTA, CDR2 FQGNSA. CDR3 sequence reads: CASSLKWNTEAFF. CDR3 sequence (DNA): TGTGCCAGCAGCTTGAAGTGGAACACTGAAGCTTTCTTT.

This clonotype has a count of ten or more. V is TRBV7-9 and J is TRBJ2-2, with D unresolved. The CDR3 extends over 14 amino acids. V gave up 4 bases and J gave up 7 bases, with 13 bases separating them. In germline, CDR1 is SEHNR, CDR2 FQNEAQ (reference sequence). The CDR3 nucleotides are TGTGCCAGCAGCTCACCGGGTGTTATCGGGGAGCTGTTTTTT. Its protein is CASSSPGVIGELFF.

This clonotype has at least ten counts. The chain combines TRBV6-5 with TRBJ1-3; no firm D call. V lost 9 bases and J lost 0, with 6 bases in between. Germline CDR1 reads MNHEY; CDR2 reads SVGAGI. The CDR3 spans 12 residues. This chain's CDR3 is CARRLSGNTIYF. In DNA, the CDR3 is TGTGCCAGGCGACTCTCTGGAAACACCATATATTTT.

This clonotype showed up just a few times. V gene TRBV28 combines with J gene TRBJ1-1; D gene ambiguous. Trimming shortened V by 3 bases and J by 1 base, and 6 bases separated the two germline ends. This CDR3 is built from 13 residues. Germline-derived CDR1 and CDR2 are MDHEN and SYDVKM. CDR3 coding DNA: TGTGCCAGCAGTTTCCCCAAGAACACTGAAGCTTTCTTT. This codes for CASSFPKNTEAFF.

The chain couples TRBV6-1 to TRBJ2-5; either TRBD1 or TRBD2 may supply D (6 bases each). The CDR3 runs to 17 residues. The V gene lost 6 bases and the J gene lost 1 base, with 21 bases spanning the gap. Germline V CDR1 and CDR2: MNHNS, SASEGT. For the CDR3, the DNA is TGTGCCAGCAGCCTATTGGGTGGGGGGCCCCGCCAAGAGACCCAGTACTTC. This sequence encodes CASSLLGGGPRQETQYF.

The chain carries TRBV7-8 and TRBJ2-7; D is undetermined. The germline V gene has CDR1 SGHVS and CDR2 FQNEAQ. The CDR3 is 14 residues long. V was cut by 2 bases and J by 2 bases, with 10 bases left in between. This CDR3 reads CASSLYAATYEQYF. The CDR3 DNA is TGTGCCAGCAGCTTATACGCGGCCACCTACGAGCAGTACTTC. Full variable domain (missing parts from reference TRBV7-8 and TRBJ2-7): GAGVSQSPRYKVAKRGQDVALRCDPISGHVSLFWYQQALGQGPEFLTYFQNEAQLDKSGLPSDRFFAERPEGSVSTLKIQRTQQEDSAVYLCASSLYAATYEQYFGPGTRLTVT.

This clonotype was recorded only once. The chain couples TRBV12-3 or TRBV12-4 to TRBJ1-2, with D possibly being TRBD1 (5 bases). This CDR3 has 11 residues. The V end lost 2 bases, the J end lost 9 bases, and 7 bases lay between the germline ends. The CDR3 nucleotides are TGTGCCAGCAGTTTATCGGGACGCTACACCTTC. It translates to CASSLSGRYTF.

This rearrangement joins TRBV5-6 to TRBJ2-5; TRBD1 matches at 7 bases. J was trimmed by 1 base and V by 4 bases; bases with no gene match: 7. Germline loops: CDR1 SGHDT, CDR2 YYEEEE. The CDR3 runs 15 residues. CDR3 in DNA: TGTGCCAGCAGCATATCGACAGGGTCCCAAGAGACCCAGTACTTC. Translating gives CASSISTGSQETQYF.

J is TRBJ2-7 and V is TRBV11-2, with 11 bases that match TRBD1. Losses at the gene ends were 5 bases for V and 2 bases for J; bases not matched to a gene: 8. The CDR3 is 16 amino acids. Germline V gives CDR1 SGHAT, CDR2 FQNNGV. Here the CDR3 DNA reads TGTGCCAGCAGCAGCCGGACAGGGGGCAAGACCTACGAGCAGTACTTC. Residues: CASSSRTGGKTYEQYF. The full variable domain, with the rest looked up from reference TRBV11-2 and TRBJ2-7, is EAGVAQSPRYKIIEKRQSVAFWCNPISGHATLYWYQQILGQGPKLLIQFQNNGVVDDSQLPKDRFSAERLKGVDSTLKIQPAKLEDSAVYLCASSSRTGGKTYEQYFGPGTRLTVT.

The sample holds many counts of this clonotype. The chain is built from TRBV14 and TRBJ1-2; D ambiguous. From germline, CDR1 is SGHDN and CDR2 FVKESK. The V gene lost 0 bases and the J gene lost 8 bases, with 19 bases spanning the gap. The CDR3 consists of 16 residues. This chain's CDR3 is CASSQDTSGALQGYTF. The CDR3 region has the DNA TGTGCCAGCAGCCAAGATACATCTGGCGCCCTACAGGGCTACACCTTC.

A word on this clonotype: This may stem from a read error, because a much larger clone lies one nucleotide away. The V gene is TRBV6-1, the J gene TRBJ2-7; possible D gene TRBD2, 5 bases. Germline-derived CDR1 and CDR2 are MNHNS and SASEGT. This CDR3 contains 14 residues. This chain's CDR3 is CVSPKEDGSYEQYF. The CDR3 nucleotides read TGTGTCAGCCCCAAGGAGGACGGATCCTACGAGCAGTACTTC.

This clonotype was counted between two and nine times. The genes are TRBV28 and TRBJ1-5, with TRBD1 identical over 7 bases. Germline loops: CDR1 MDHEN, CDR2 SYDVKM. The V gene end was trimmed by 8 bases and the J gene end by 4 bases; junction bases not matched to a gene: 11. The CDR3 length is 15 residues. The CDR3 loop reads CASATRQGLNQPQHF. In nucleotides, the CDR3 is TGTGCCAGCGCAACAAGACAGGGTCTAAATCAGCCCCAGCATTTT.

This clonotype was observed at least ten times. The rearrangement uses TRBV7-2 and TRBJ2-7, with a weak D call TRBD1 (5 bases). The CDR3 extends over 14 amino acids. Germline values: CDR1 SGHTA, CDR2 FQGNSA. The ends were cut back, 5 bases at V and 2 bases at J, with 13 bases in the middle. The CDR3 is CASSRGHTTYEQYF. The CDR3 DNA reads TGTGCCAGCAGCCGCGGACACACAACCTACGAGCAGTACTTC. Based on the CDR3 plus reference TRBV7-2 and TRBJ2-7, the full variable domain is GAGVSQSPSNKVTEKGKDVELRCDPISGHTALYWYRQSLGQGLEFLIYFQGNSAPDKSGLPSDRFSAERTGGSVSTLTIQRTQQEDSAVYLCASSRGHTTYEQYFGPGTRLTVT.

This clonotype was counted between two and nine times. The V call is TRBV7-9, the J call TRBJ1-1; no firm D call. CDR3 length: 14 residues. V lost 5 bases and J 1 base, leaving 11 bases between the germline ends. The germline gives CDR1 SEHNR, CDR2 FQNEAQ (reference sequence). The CDR3, as DNA: TGTGCCAGCAGCCAGGTGTTGGAGAACACTGAAGCTTTCTTT. Amino acids: CASSQVLENTEAFF.